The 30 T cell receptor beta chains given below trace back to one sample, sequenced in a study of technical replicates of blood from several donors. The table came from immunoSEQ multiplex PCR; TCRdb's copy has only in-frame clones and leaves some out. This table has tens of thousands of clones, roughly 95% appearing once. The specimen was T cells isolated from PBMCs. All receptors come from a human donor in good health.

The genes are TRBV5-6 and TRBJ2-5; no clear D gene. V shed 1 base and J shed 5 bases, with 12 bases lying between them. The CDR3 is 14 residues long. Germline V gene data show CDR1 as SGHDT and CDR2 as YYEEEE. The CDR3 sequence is CASSLFWQSETQYF. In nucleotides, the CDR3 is TGTGCCAGCAGCTTGTTTTGGCAGTCGGAGACCCAGTACTTC.

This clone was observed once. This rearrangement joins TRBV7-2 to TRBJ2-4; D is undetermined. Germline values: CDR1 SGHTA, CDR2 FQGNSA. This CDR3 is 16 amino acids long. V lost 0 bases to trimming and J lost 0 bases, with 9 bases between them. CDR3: CASSLAPSLAKNIQYF. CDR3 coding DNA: TGTGCCAGCAGCTTAGCCCCCTCCCTAGCCAAAAACATTCAGTACTTC.

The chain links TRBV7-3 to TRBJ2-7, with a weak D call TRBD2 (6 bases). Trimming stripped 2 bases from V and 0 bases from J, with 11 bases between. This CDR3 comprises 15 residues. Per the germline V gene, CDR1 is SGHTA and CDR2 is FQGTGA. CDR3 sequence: CASSLGGIDSYEQYF. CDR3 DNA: TGTGCCAGCAGCTTAGGGGGGATAGACTCCTACGAGCAGTACTTC.

The CDR3 nucleotides read TGTGCCTGGAGTGTACTGAGGGGGAATGGCTACACCTTC. It codes for CAWSVLRGNGYTF. The rearrangement joins TRBV30 to TRBJ1-2; a possible D gene is TRBD1 (6 bases). CDR1 GTSNPN and CDR2 SVGIG come from the germline V gene (reference sequence). V shed 0 bases and J shed 6 bases, with 11 bases lying between them. The CDR3 runs 13 residues.

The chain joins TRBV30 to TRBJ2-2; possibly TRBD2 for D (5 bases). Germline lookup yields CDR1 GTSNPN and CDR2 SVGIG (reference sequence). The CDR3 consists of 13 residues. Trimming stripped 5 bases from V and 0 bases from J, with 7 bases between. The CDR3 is CAWGRANTGELFF. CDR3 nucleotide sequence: TGTGCCTGGGGGAGAGCGAACACCGGGGAGCTGTTTTTT.

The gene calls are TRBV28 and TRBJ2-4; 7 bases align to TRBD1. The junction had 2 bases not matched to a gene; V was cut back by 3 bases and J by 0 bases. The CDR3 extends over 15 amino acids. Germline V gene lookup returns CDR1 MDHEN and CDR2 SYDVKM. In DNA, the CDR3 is TGTGCCAGCAGTTTGACAGGGTTAGCCAAAAACATTCAGTACTTC. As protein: CASSLTGLAKNIQYF. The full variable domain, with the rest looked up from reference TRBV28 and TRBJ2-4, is DVKVTQSSRYLVKRTGEKVFLECVQDMDHENMFWYRQDPGLGLRLIYFSYDVKMKEKGDIPEGYSVSREKKERFSLILESASTNQTSMYLCASSLTGLAKNIQYFGAGTRLSVL.

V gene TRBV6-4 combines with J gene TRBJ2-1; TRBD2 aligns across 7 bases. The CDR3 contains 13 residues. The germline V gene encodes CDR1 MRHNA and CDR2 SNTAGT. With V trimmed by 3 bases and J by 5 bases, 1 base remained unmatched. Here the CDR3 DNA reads TGTGCCAGCAGTGAGCGGGAGCACAATGAGCAGTTCTTC. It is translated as CASSEREHNEQFF.

CDR3 region: CASSELGLGEGASYEQYF. DNA of the CDR3: TGTGCCAGCAGTGAACTGGGACTAGGGGAAGGTGCCTCCTACGAGCAGTACTTC. The rearrangement uses TRBV2 and TRBJ2-7; 8 bases match TRBD2. Germline lookup yields CDR1 SNHLY and CDR2 FYNNEI. J lost 0 bases, V lost 2 bases, and 12 bases had no gene match. The CDR3 has 18 amino acids.

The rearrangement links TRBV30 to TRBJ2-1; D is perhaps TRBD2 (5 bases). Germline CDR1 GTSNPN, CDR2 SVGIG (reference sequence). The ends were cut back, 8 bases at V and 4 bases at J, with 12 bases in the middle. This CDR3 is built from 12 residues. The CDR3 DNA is TGTGCCCAGAGTAGCGAATACAATGAGCAGTTCTTC. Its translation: CAQSSEYNEQFF.

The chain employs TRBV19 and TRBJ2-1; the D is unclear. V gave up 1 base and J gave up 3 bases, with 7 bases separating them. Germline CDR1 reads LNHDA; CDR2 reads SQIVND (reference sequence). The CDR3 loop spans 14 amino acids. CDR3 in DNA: TGTGCCAGTAGTATAGGGGCCCACTACAATGAGCAGTTCTTC. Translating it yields CASSIGAHYNEQFF.

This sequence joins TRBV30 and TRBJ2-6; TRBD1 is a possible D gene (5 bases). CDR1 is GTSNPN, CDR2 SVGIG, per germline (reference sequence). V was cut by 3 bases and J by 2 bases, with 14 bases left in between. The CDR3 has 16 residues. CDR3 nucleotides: TGTGCCTGGAGGGCCTTCGAAGGGGCTGGGGCCAACGTCCTGACTTTC. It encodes CAWRAFEGAGANVLTF.

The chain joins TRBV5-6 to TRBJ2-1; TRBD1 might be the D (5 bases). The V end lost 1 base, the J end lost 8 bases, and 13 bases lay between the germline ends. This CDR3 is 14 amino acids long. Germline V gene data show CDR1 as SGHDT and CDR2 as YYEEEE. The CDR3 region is CASSLTGKWHEQFF. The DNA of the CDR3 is TGTGCCAGCAGCTTGACAGGAAAGTGGCATGAGCAGTTCTTC.

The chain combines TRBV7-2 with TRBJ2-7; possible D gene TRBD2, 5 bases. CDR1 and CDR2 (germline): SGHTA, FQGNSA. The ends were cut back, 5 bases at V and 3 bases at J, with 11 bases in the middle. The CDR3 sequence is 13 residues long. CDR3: CASSPTRFYEQYF. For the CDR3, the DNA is TGTGCCAGCAGCCCTACTAGGTTCTACGAGCAGTACTTC.

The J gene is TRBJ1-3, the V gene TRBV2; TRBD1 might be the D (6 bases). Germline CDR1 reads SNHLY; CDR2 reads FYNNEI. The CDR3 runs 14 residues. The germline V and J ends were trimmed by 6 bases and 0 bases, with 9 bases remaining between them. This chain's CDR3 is CASRVDSSGNTIYF. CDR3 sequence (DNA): TGTGCCAGCAGGGTGGACAGCTCTGGAAACACCATATATTTT.

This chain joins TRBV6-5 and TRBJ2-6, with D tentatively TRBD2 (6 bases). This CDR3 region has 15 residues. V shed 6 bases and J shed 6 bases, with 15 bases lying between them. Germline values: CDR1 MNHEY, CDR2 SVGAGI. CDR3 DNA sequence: TGTGCCAGCAGCTCCTTCGGGGAGGCGGCCAACGTCCTGACTTTC. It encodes CASSSFGEAANVLTF.

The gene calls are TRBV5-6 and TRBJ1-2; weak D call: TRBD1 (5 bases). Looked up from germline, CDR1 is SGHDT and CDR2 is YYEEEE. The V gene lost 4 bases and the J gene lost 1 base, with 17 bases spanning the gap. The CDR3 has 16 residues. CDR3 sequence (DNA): TGTGCCAGCAGCCTGGAACCAGGGTGGGGTAACTATGGCTACACCTTC. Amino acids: CASSLEPGWGNYGYTF. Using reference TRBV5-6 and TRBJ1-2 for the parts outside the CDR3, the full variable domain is DAGVTQSPTHLIKTRGQQVTLRCSPKSGHDTVSWYQQALGQGPQFIFQYYEEEERQRGNFPDRFSGHQFPNYSSELNVNALLLGDSALYLCASSLEPGWGNYGYTFGSGTRLTVV.

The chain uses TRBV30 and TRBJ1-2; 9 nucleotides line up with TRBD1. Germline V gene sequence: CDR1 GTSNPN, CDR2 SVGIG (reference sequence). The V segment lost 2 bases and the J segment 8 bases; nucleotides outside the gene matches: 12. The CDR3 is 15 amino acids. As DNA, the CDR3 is TGTGCCTGGAGTCCCGGGACAGGGAACTGGGAGGGCTACACCTTC. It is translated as CAWSPGTGNWEGYTF.

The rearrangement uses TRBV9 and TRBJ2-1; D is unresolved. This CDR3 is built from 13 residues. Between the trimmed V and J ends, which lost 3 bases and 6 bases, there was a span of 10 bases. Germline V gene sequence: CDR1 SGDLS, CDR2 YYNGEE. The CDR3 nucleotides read TGTGCCAGCAGCGCCCCCCCCTCCAATGAGCAGTTCTTC. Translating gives CASSAPPSNEQFF.

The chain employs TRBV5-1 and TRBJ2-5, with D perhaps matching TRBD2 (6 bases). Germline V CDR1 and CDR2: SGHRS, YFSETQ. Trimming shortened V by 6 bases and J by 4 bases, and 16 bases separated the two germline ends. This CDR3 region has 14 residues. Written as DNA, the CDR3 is TGCGCCAGCAAAGCAGCGGCGGGGACAGAGACCCAGTACTTC. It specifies CASKAAAGTETQYF.

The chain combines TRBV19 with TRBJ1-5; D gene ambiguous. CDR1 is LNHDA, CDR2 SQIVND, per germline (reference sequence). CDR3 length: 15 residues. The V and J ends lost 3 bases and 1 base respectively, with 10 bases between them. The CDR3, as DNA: TGTGCCAGTAGTATCTACGGTGCAAGCAATCAGCCCCAGCATTTT. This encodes CASSIYGASNQPQHF.

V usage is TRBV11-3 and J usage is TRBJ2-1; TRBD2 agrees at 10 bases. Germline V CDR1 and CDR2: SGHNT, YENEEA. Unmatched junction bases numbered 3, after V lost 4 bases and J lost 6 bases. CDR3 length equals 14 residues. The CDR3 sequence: CASSSGTSANEQFF. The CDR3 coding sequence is TGTGCCAGCAGCTCTGGGACTAGCGCCAATGAGCAGTTCTTC.

This CDR3 reads CASTQTGINTEAFF. The CDR3 DNA is TGCGCCAGCACCCAGACAGGGATTAACACTGAAGCTTTCTTT. The rearrangement uses TRBV5-1 and TRBJ1-1, with 7 bases that match TRBD1. The V and J ends lost 6 bases and 2 bases, in that order; junction bases with no gene match: 7. CDR1 and CDR2 (germline): SGHRS, YFSETQ. The CDR3 runs 14 residues.

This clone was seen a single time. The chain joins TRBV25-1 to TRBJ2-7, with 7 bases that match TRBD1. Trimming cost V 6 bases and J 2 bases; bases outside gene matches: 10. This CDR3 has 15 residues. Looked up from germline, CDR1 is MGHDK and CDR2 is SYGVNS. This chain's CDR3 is CASRGGQALAYEQYF. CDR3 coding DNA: TGTGCCAGCAGGGGCGGACAGGCCCTCGCCTACGAGCAGTACTTC.

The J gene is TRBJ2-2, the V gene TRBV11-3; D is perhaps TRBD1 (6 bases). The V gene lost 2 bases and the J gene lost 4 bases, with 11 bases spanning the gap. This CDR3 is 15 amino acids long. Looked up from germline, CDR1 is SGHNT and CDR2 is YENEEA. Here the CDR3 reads CASSLRGLGTGELFF. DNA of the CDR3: TGTGCCAGCAGCTTAAGGGGGTTAGGCACCGGGGAGCTGTTTTTT.

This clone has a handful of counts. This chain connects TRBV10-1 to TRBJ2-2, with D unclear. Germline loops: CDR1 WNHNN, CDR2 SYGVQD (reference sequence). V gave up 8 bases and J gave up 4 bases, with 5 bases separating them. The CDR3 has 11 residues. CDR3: CASAGTGELFF. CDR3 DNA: TGCGCCAGCGCCGGCACCGGGGAGCTGTTTTTT.

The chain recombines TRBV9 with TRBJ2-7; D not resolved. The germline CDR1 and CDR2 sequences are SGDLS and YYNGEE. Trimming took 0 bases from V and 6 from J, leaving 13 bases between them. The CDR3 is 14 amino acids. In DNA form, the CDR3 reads TGTGCCAGCAGCGTAGCTTCTACCCTTAGCGAGCAGTACTTC. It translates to CASSVASTLSEQYF. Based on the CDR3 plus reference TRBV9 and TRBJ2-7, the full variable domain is DSGVTQTPKHLITATGQRVTLRCSPRSGDLSVYWYQQSLDQGLQFLIQYYNGEERAKGNILERFSAQQFPDLHSELNLSSLELGDSALYFCASSVASTLSEQYFGPGTRLTVT.

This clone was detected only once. CDR3 in DNA: TGCGCCAGCAGCTCCCGACTAGCGGGAGGGCCCTCCTACAATGAGCAGTTCTTC. This translates into CASSSRLAGGPSYNEQFF. This chain connects TRBV5-1 to TRBJ2-1, with 14 bases fitting TRBD2. Germline CDR1 reads SGHRS; CDR2 reads YFSETQ. V lost 3 bases to trimming and J lost 0 bases; unmatched junction nucleotides: 5. The length of the CDR3 is 18 residues.

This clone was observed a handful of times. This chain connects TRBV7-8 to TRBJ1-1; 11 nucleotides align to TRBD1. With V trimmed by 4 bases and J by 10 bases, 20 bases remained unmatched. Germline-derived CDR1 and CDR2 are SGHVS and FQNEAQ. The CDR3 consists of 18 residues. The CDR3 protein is CASSSPRDRGIDFQRAFF. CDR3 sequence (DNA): TGTGCCAGCAGCTCGCCCAGGGACAGGGGGATCGATTTTCAGCGAGCTTTCTTT.

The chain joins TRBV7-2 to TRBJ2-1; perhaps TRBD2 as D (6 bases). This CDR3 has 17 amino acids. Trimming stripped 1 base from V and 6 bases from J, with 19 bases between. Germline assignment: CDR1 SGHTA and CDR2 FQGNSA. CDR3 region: CASSLEWGGKGSNEQFF. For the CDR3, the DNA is TGTGCCAGCAGCTTAGAATGGGGCGGGAAGGGGAGCAATGAGCAGTTCTTC.

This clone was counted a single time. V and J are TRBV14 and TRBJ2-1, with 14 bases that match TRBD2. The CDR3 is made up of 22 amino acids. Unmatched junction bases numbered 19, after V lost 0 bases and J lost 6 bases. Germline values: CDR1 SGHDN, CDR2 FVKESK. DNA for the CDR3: TGTGCCAGCAGCCAAGAGGCCCCACCGGGACTAGCGGGAGACTGGTGGTGCAATGAGCAGTTCTTC. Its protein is CASSQEAPPGLAGDWWCNEQFF.